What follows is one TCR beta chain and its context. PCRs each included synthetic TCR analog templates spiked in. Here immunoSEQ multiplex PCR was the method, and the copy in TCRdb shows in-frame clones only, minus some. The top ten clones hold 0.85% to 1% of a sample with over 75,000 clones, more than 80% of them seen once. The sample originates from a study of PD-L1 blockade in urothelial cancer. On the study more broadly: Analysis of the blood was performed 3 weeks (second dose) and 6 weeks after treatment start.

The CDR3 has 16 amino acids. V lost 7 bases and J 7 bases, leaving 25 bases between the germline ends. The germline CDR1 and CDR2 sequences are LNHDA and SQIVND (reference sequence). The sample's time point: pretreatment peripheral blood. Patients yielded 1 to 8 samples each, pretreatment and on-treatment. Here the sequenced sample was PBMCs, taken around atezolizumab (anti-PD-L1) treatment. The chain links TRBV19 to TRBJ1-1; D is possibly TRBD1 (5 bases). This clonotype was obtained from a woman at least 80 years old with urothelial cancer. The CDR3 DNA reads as TGTGCCAGTACCCGATTGAGCCGCGACAGTCGCCATGAAGCTTTCTTT. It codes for CASTRLSRDSRHEAFF. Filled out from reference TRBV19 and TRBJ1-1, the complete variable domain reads DGGITQSPKYLFRKEGQNVTLSCEQNLNHDAMYWYRQDPGQGLRLIYYSQIVNDFQKGDIAEGYSVSREKKESFPLTVTSAQKNPTAFYLCASTRLSRDSRHEAFFGQGTRLTVV.